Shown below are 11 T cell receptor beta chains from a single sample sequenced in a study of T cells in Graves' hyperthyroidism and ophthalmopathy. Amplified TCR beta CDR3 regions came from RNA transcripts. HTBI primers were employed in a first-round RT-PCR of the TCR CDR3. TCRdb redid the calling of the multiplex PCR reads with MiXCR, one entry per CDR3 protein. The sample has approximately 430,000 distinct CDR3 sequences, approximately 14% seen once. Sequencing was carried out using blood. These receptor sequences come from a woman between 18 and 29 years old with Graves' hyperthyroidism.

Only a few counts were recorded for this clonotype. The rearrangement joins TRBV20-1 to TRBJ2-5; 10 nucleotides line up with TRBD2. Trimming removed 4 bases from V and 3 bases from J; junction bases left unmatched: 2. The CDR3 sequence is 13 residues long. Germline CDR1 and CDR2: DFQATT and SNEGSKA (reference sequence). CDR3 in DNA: TGCAGTGCTACCGGGACTAGCGAAGAGACCCAGTACTTC. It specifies CSATGTSEETQYF.

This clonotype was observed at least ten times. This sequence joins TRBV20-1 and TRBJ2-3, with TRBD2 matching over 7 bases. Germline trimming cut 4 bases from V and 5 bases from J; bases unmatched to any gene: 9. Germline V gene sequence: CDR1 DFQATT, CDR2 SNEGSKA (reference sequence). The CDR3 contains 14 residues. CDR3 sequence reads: CSANRAGAKDTQYF. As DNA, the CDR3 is TGCAGTGCTAATCGTGCGGGAGCCAAAGATACGCAGTATTTT.

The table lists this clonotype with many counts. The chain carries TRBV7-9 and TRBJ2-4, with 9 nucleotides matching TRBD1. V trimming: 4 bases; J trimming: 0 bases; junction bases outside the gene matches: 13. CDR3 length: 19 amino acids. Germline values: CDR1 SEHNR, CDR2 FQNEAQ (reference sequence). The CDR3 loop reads CASSSAESWDRVAKNIQYF. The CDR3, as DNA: TGTGCCAGCAGCTCCGCAGAATCCTGGGACAGGGTAGCCAAAAACATTCAGTACTTC.

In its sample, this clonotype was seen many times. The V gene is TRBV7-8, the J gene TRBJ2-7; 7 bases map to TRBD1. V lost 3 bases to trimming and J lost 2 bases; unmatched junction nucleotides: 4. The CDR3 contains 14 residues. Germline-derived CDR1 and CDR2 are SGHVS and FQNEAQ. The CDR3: CASSFDRDTYEQYF. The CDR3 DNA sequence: TGTGCCAGCAGCTTTGACAGGGACACCTACGAGCAGTACTTC.

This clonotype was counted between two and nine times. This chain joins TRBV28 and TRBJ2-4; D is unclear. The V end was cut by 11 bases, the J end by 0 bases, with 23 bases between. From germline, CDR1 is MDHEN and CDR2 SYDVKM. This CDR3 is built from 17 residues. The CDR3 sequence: CASSRRTRNLAKNIQYF. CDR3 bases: TGTGCCTCTTCCAGGCGAACCAGAAACTTAGCCAAAAACATTCAGTACTTC.

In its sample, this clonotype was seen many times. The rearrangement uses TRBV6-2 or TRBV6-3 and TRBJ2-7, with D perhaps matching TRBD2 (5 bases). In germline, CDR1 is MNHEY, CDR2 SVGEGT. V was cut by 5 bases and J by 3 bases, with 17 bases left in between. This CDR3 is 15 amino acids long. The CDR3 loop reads CASSPSEDWDYEQYF. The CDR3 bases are TGTGCCAGCAGTCCAAGTGAGGACTGGGACTACGAGCAGTACTTC.

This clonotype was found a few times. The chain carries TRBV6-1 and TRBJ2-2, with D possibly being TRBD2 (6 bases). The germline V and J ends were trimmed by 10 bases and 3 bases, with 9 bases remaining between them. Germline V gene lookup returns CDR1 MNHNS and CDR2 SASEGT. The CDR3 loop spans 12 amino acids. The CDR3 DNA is TGTGCCAACCCGGGGGACACCGGGGAGCTGTTTTTT. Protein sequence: CANPGDTGELFF.

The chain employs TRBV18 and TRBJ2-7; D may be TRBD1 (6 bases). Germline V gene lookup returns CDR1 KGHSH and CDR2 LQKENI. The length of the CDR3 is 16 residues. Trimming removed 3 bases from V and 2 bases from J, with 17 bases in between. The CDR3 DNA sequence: TGTGCCAGCTCACCCCGCGTACAGGGAAGGGCCTACGAGCAGTACTTC. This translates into CASSPRVQGRAYEQYF.

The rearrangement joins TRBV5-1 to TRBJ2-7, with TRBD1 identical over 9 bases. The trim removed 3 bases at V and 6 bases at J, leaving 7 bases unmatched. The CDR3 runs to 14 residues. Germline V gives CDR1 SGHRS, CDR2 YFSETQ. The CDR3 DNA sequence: TGCGCCAGCAGCTCACAGGGGGCAGACGGCGAGCAGTACTTC. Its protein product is CASSSQGADGEQYF.

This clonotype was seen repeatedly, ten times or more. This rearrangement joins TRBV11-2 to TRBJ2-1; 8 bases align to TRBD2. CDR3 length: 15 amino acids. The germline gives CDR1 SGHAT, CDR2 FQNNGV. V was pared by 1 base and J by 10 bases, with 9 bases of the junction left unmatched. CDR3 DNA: TGTGCCAGCAGCTTAGGCGGGGGGCGGGATCGCGAGCAGTTCTTC. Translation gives CASSLGGGRDREQFF.

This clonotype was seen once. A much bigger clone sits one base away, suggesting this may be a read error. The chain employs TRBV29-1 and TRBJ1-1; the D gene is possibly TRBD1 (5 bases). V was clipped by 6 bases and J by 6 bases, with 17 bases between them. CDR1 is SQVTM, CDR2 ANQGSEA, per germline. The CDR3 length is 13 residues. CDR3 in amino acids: CSVGWGGHAEAFF. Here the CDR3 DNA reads TGCAGCGTCGGGTGGGGGGGTCACGCTGAAGCTTTCTTT.